The TCR beta chain under discussion was sequenced for a study of T-cell memory formation after mild COVID-19 (dated by TCRdb to the early 2020s). For the wider study: TCR sequence clusters from the two donors were found to be largely donor specific. The cohort was made up of two young adult volunteers, one female and one male, who were previously healthy. Longitudinal TCRalpha and TCRbeta repertoire sequencing tracked T-cell clones expanding and contracting after mild COVID-19 in two donors.

The cysteine opens and the phenylalanine closes a CDR3 of 14 amino acids. The entry retains the CDR3 DNA only, 42 bases that are in frame from base 1. V lost 6 bases and J lost 0 bases, and the count of bases not matched to a germline gene is 3. Overall results and qualifications from the work: The study covered only two mild cases, and larger cohorts including severe cases with pre-infection samples were considered necessary. Balanced CD4/CD8 phenotypes were observed for clones contracting from day 15 to 85, whereas a bias towards CD4+ was observed for a second wave of clones expanding from day 15 to 37. Whether the second-wave clones peaking on day 37 were SARS-CoV-2 specific was not confirmed. Some responding clones were detected in pre-infection memory, suggesting pre-existing cross-reactive memory T cells joined the SARS-CoV-2 response. Contracting CD4+ clones were found mainly in CM and EM memory subsets, while CD8+ clones were enriched in EMRA.

TCRdb records Illumina NovaSeq 6000 as the sequencer. Using 5'RACE with constant-segment primers, TCRalpha and TCRbeta cDNA libraries were constructed, with sample barcodes and unique molecular identifiers added in the process. RNA was extracted from every sample with Trizol reagent. Library amplification was performed in two PCR steps, and a second sample barcode and Illumina TruSeq adapters were introduced in the second step. The libraries were sequenced on an Illumina NovaSeq using 2 x 150 bp paired-end reads. The study's processing was this. Reads were demultiplexed and collapsed into UMI-guided consensus sequences with migec v1.2.7. With mixcr v2.1.11, UMI consensuses were aligned to TRA and TRB V and J templates and assembled into clonotypes. Clonotypes were classified as expanded or contracted when called significant by both edgeR and NoisET, with noise models trained on biological replicates. For edgeR calls, the thresholds were a false discovery rate-adjusted p below 0.01 and a log2 fold-change of 1. PCA with hierarchical clustering of max-normalized trajectories of the 1000 most abundant clonotypes was used as exploratory dynamics analysis. Separately sequenced CD4+ and CD8+ repertoires were used to assign the CD4 or CD8 phenotype of responding clones. TCRdb reworked the public reads: Q25 trimming with fastp, MiXCR clone assembly, productive beta chains retained. Entries that share a CDR3 protein sequence are merged under the most common genes and DNA. The V and J calls here are based on TCRdb, not the publication. The table for this sample lists under 400,000 distinct CDR3 sequences; over 20% of them were counted only once. The top ten clones comprise around 12% of the sample.

About this clonotype itself: Its antigen remains unidentified. No much larger clonotype is one base removed from it; base qualities were not supplied.

Ficoll-Paque density gradient centrifugation was the method used to isolate PBMCs. The sequence links TRBV12-3 or TRBV12-4 to TRBJ2-3; TRBD2 matches 7 bases in the middle. The TCR was taken from an adult woman who had mild COVID-19 (a few samples of this study predate the infection). The sample titles of this study are shuffled in the database, so cell type and time point are left out; the donor was told from shared clones. Sequenced material: PBMCs or a T cell subset sorted from them (not recorded which). Here is the DNA: TGTGCCAGCAGGGGACTATCTAGCACAGATACGCAGTATTTT. The resulting protein is CASRGLSSTDTQYF.